Sequencing of this TCR beta chain was carried out in a study of blood T cell repertoires in COVID-19. Overall study: Material from acute and convalescent COVID-19 was sourced from the United States, Italy and Spain. In each case, the material was cDNA or gDNA derived from T cells, B-cell-depleted T cells, or PBMCs.

Authors' methods: Counts of nucleated cells, estimated from reference gene primer amplification, were obtained. The method was immunoSEQ multiplex PCR; TCRdb's version includes in-frame clones alone and lacks a portion of them. The V and J calls and clone size are taken from that table; D and trimming were inferred from the DNA. Among about 15,000 clones listed, 85% to 90% were seen once. The CDR3 runs 16 residues. Trimming cost V 0 bases and J 5 bases; bases outside gene matches: 6. CDR1 and CDR2 from the germline V gene are SGHVS and FQNEAQ. The sequence was obtained from a man in his 60s with acute or convalescent COVID-19. Sequences were obtained from peripheral blood. The chain couples TRBV7-8 to TRBJ2-1; 8 nucleotides match TRBD2. The CDR3 here is CASSLAYGGGHNEQFF. The CDR3 bases are TGTGCCAGCAGCTTAGCGTACGGGGGGGGCCACAATGAGCAGTTCTTC.